One T cell receptor (beta chain) is described in this entry. Its antigen is currently unknown. This sample stems from a study of CD8 T cells in Susac syndrome. The patients who served as multiple sclerosis controls were treatment-naive and had stable or active relapsing-remitting disease that fulfilled the revised McDonald criteria. The CD8+ and CD4+ T cells were isolated magnetically using a negative isolation approach, whereas the TEMRA cells were enriched by FACS. It was with random hexamers that 0.5 to 1 ug RNA was reverse transcribed. The amplification used immunoSEQ multiplex PCR on TCR beta CDR3; it spanned 54 Vbeta and 13 Jbeta. TCRdb reprocessed the immunoSEQ multiplex PCR reads with MiXCR, giving one entry per CDR3 protein. The repertoire holds 350,000 to 550,000 distinct CDR3 sequences, with approximately 85% as singletons. Study conclusions and caveats: The study conceded that relatively few individuals underwent its TCR sequencing and HLA analysis.

The sequenced material came from CD8+ T cells from PBMCs. The sequence was obtained from a human donor with multiple sclerosis.

The CDR3 bases are TGTGCCAGCAGCTGGCGAGGGACAAGGGACTACAATGAGCAGTTCTTC. It is translated as CASSWRGTRDYNEQFF. V gene TRBV7-9 combines with J gene TRBJ2-1; tentatively, D is TRBD1 (6 bases). Between the trimmed V and J ends, which lost 4 bases and 3 bases, there was a span of 16 bases. Germline lookup yields CDR1 SEHNR and CDR2 FQNEAQ (reference sequence). The CDR3 covers 16 residues.